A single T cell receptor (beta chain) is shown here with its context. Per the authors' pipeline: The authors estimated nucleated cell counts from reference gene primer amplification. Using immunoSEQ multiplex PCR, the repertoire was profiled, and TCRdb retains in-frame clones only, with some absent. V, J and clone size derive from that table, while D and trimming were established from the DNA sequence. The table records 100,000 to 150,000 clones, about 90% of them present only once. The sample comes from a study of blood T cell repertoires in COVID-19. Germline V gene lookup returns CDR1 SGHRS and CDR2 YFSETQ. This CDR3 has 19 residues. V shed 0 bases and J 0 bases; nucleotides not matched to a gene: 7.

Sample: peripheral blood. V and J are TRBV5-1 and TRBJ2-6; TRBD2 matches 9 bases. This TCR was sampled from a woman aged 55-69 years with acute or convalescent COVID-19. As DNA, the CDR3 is TGCGCCAGCAGCTTGGCTTGGGCTAGCGGGATCTCTGGGGCCAACGTCCTGACTTTC. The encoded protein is CASSLAWASGISGANVLTF.